The 25 T cell receptor beta chains given below trace back to one sample, sequenced in a study of radiation and T cells in renal cell carcinoma. Data came from immunoSEQ multiplex PCR; TCRdb stores just in-frame clones and leaves some out. The sample contains about 59,000 clones, more than 60% of which appear only once. Time point indicated: baseline pretreatment blood. Noted treatment: 15 Gy SBRT to primary tumor, nephrectomy 4 weeks later. The material sequenced was blood, taken from a patient whose treatment included radiotherapy and nephrectomy. The receptors were sampled from a man in his 60s with renal cell carcinoma.

This clone was seen a single time. This rearrangement joins TRBV28 to TRBJ2-1, with a weak D call TRBD2 (6 bases). The ends were cut back, 3 bases at V and 1 base at J, with 13 bases in the middle. The CDR3 is 16 residues long. CDR1 and CDR2 (germline): MDHEN, SYDVKM. The CDR3 sequence: CASSLEGHLSYNEQFF. CDR3 in DNA: TGTGCCAGCAGTTTGGAGGGGCATTTATCCTACAATGAGCAGTTCTTC.

The chain combines TRBV7-9 with TRBJ1-1; TRBD1 might be the D (5 bases). The CDR3 is 16 residues long. V lost 5 bases to trimming and J lost 1 base, with 17 bases between them. The germline V gene encodes CDR1 SEHNR and CDR2 FQNEAQ (reference sequence). CDR3 residues: CASSPTAGGTNTEAFF. CDR3 DNA sequence: TGTGCCAGCAGCCCCACGGCGGGGGGGACGAACACTGAAGCTTTCTTT.

This chain joins TRBV4-1 and TRBJ2-5; D may be TRBD1 (7 bases). Germline V CDR1 and CDR2: MGHRA, YSYEKL. Trimming took 0 bases from V and 0 from J, leaving 11 bases between them. The CDR3 runs 16 residues. CDR3 in DNA: TGCGCCAGCAGCCAAGAGGAGGGGGCTTACCAAGAGACCCAGTACTTC. Protein sequence: CASSQEEGAYQETQYF.

The CDR3 DNA sequence: TGTGCCAGCAGTGACCAGCCCGGGAATTCACCCCTCCACTTT. This gives the protein CASSDQPGNSPLHF. V and J are TRBV2 and TRBJ1-6; D unclear. Trimming cost V 3 bases and J 7 bases, with 10 bases left between them. Germline CDR1 is SNHLY and CDR2 is FYNNEI. The CDR3 consists of 14 residues.

This clone has only one observation. The rearrangement uses TRBV5-6 and TRBJ2-5; 13 bases match TRBD2. The CDR3 contains 19 residues. Germline CDR1 SGHDT, CDR2 YYEEEE. The V segment lost 1 base and the J segment 7 bases; nucleotides outside the gene matches: 16. The CDR3 nucleotides read TGTGCCAGCAGCTTGTTTTCGTGGCGGACTAGCGGGAGATCACCGACCCAGTACTTC. This translates into CASSLFSWRTSGRSPTQYF.

This clone showed up just a few times. The chain uses TRBV21-1 and TRBJ2-7; the table assigns TRBD2, which was not confirmed against the DNA. TRBV21-1 is a recognized pseudogene. The CDR3 extends over 14 amino acids. Here the CDR3 DNA reads TGTGCCAGCAGCGACTGTAGCGGAGTCTACGAGCAGTACGTC. It translates to CASSDCSGVYEQYV.

To note about this clone: One end of the junction is discordant with germline, which a read error may explain. This chain uses TRBV15 with TRBJ1-2; D might be TRBD1 (6 bases). Germline CDR1 and CDR2: LNHNV and YYDKDF (reference sequence). This CDR3 spans 9 amino acids. This CDR3 is CATRRDKPF. The CDR3 DNA follows: TGTGCCACCAGGCGGGACAAGCCCTTC.

This chain links TRBV10-3 with TRBJ1-6, with a weak D call TRBD1 (5 bases). Germline-derived CDR1 and CDR2 are ENHRY and SYGVKD. Trimming removed 8 bases at V and 5 bases at J, with 7 bases between. CDR3 length equals 12 residues. The CDR3 here is CAIAGHNSPLHF. CDR3 sequence (DNA): TGTGCCATCGCAGGGCATAATTCACCCCTCCACTTT.

V gene TRBV6-1 combines with J gene TRBJ1-6; D gene uncertain. The CDR3 length is 14 residues. Germline values: CDR1 MNHNS, CDR2 SASEGT. Trimming took 5 bases from V and 5 from J, leaving 10 bases between them. This CDR3 is CASSTDGNNSPLHF. The CDR3 nucleotides are TGTGCCAGCAGTACCGACGGAAATAATTCACCCCTCCACTTT.

The chain is built from TRBV29-1 and TRBJ1-4; 7 nucleotides line up with TRBD1. V was pared by 6 bases and J by 0 bases, with 4 bases of the junction left unmatched. The length of the CDR3 is 14 residues. Germline V gene lookup returns CDR1 SQVTM and CDR2 ANQGSEA. The CDR3 spells CSVKDRATNEKLFF. The DNA of the CDR3 is TGCAGCGTGAAAGACAGGGCAACTAATGAAAAACTGTTTTTT.

The sample holds one count of this clone. This chain links TRBV11-2 with TRBJ1-2, with D hard to call. CDR1 is SGHAT, CDR2 FQNNGV, per germline. Trimming left V 5 bases short and J 6 bases short, with 19 bases between. The CDR3 covers 15 residues. The CDR3 nucleotides read TGTGCCAGCAGCATCATTCGGCGGAGTACGGATGGCTACACCTTC. This codes for CASSIIRRSTDGYTF.

The chain employs TRBV30 and TRBJ1-1; 7 bases map to TRBD1. The CDR3 extends over 14 amino acids. Germline loops: CDR1 GTSNPN, CDR2 SVGIG (reference sequence). The V and J ends lost 1 base and 4 bases, in that order; junction bases with no gene match: 6. This CDR3 reads CAWSETGITTEAFF. The CDR3 DNA sequence: TGTGCCTGGAGTGAGACAGGGATAACCACTGAAGCTTTCTTT.

This clone was recorded a few times. The chain is built from TRBV19 and TRBJ2-5, with 14 nucleotides matching TRBD2. J was trimmed by 0 bases and V by 5 bases; bases with no gene match: 5. The CDR3 loop spans 17 amino acids. The V gene's germline CDR1 is LNHDA and CDR2 SQIVND (reference sequence). The CDR3 loop reads CASSSRTSGGYQETQYF. DNA of the CDR3: TGTGCCAGTAGTTCCCGGACTAGCGGGGGGTACCAAGAGACCCAGTACTTC.

This clone was recorded only once. J is TRBJ2-1 and V is TRBV10-3; TRBD2 aligns across 9 bases. Germline lookup yields CDR1 ENHRY and CDR2 SYGVKD. This CDR3 is built from 15 residues. V lost 2 bases and J lost 5; bases outside the gene matches: 4. The CDR3 DNA follows: TGTGCCATCAGTGAGGTTCAGCGGGGGGACAATGAGCAGTTCTTC. It codes for CAISEVQRGDNEQFF.

This chain joins TRBV5-6 and TRBJ1-2; maybe TRBD1 (6 bases). Germline loops: CDR1 SGHDT, CDR2 YYEEEE. The germline V and J ends were trimmed by 0 bases and 6 bases, with 12 bases remaining between them. The CDR3 is made up of 14 amino acids. For the CDR3, the DNA is TGTGCCAGCAGCTTGGCAGGGGAGCATAATGGCTACACCTTC. Amino acids: CASSLAGEHNGYTF. Full variable domain (remainder filled in from reference TRBV5-6 and TRBJ1-2): DAGVTQSPTHLIKTRGQQVTLRCSPKSGHDTVSWYQQALGQGPQFIFQYYEEEERQRGNFPDRFSGHQFPNYSSELNVNALLLGDSALYLCASSLAGEHNGYTFGSGTRLTVV.

Points on this clone: This same CDR3 is encoded by further DNA sequences in the sample. This chain joins TRBV7-2 and TRBJ1-2; D remains ambiguous. V lost 2 bases and J lost 6, with 10 bases in between. The CDR3 consists of 13 residues. Germline CDR1 SGHTA, CDR2 FQGNSA. CDR3 loop: CASSLRGLDGYTF. The DNA of the CDR3 is TGTGCCAGCAGCTTAAGAGGGCTGGATGGCTACACCTTC.

This chain links TRBV5-1 with TRBJ2-3; D might be TRBD1 (5 bases). Germline-derived CDR1 and CDR2 are SGHRS and YFSETQ. V was pared by 0 bases and J by 2 bases, with 10 bases between. CDR3 length: 15 amino acids. CDR3 DNA sequence: TGCGCCAGCAGCTTGGGGGCAGGGTACACAGATACGCAGTATTTT. It translates to CASSLGAGYTDTQYF. Using reference TRBV5-1 and TRBJ2-3 for the parts outside the CDR3, the full variable domain is KAGVTQTPRYLIKTRGQQVTLSCSPISGHRSVSWYQQTPGQGLQFLFEYFSETQRNKGNFPGRFSGRQFSNSRSEMNVSTLELGDSALYLCASSLGAGYTDTQYFGPGTRLTVL.

The J gene is TRBJ2-1, the V gene TRBV5-1; a weak D match, TRBD2 (5 bases). CDR3 length equals 14 residues. Trimming stripped 0 bases from V and 10 bases from J, with 14 bases between. CDR1 and CDR2 (germline): SGHRS, YFSETQ. CDR3 loop: CASSLALDADEQFF. The CDR3 region has the DNA TGCGCCAGCAGCTTGGCACTAGACGCAGACGAGCAGTTCTTC. The full variable domain, rest sourced from reference TRBV5-1 and TRBJ2-1, is KAGVTQTPRYLIKTRGQQVTLSCSPISGHRSVSWYQQTPGQGLQFLFEYFSETQRNKGNFPGRFSGRQFSNSRSEMNVSTLELGDSALYLCASSLALDADEQFFGPGTRLTVL.

The rearrangement joins TRBV7-9 to TRBJ2-7; 7 bases are a match to TRBD2. This CDR3 has 14 residues. V lost 6 bases and J lost 1; bases outside the gene matches: 6. Germline CDR1 reads SEHNR; CDR2 reads FQNEAQ (reference sequence). The CDR3 protein is CASRFSGDSYEQYF. The CDR3 nucleotides are TGTGCCAGCAGATTCAGCGGGGATTCCTACGAGCAGTACTTC.

The gene calls are TRBV29-1 and TRBJ1-4; 8 nucleotides match TRBD1. CDR3 length: 16 residues. Looked up from germline, CDR1 is SQVTM and CDR2 is ANQGSEA. V lost 7 bases, J lost 0 bases, and 10 bases stayed unmatched. DNA for the CDR3: TGCAGCGCTACAGGGGGGCAGATGACAACTAATGAAAAACTGTTTTTT. Translated, it gives CSATGGQMTTNEKLFF.

The chain couples TRBV6-6 to TRBJ1-1; unclear D gene. Trimming took off 5 bases at V and 6 bases at J, with 10 bases between the two ends. This CDR3 contains 12 residues. Looked up from germline, CDR1 is MNHNY and CDR2 is SVGAGI (reference sequence). The CDR3, as DNA: TGTGCCAGCAGTCGACGGGCGGCTGAAGCTTTCTTT. Translating it yields CASSRRAAEAFF.

The sample holds one count of this clone. V and J are TRBV7-9 and TRBJ2-3, with 7 bases that match TRBD1. This CDR3 is 14 amino acids long. V lost 5 bases, J lost 2 bases, and 4 bases stayed unmatched. Germline V gives CDR1 SEHNR, CDR2 FQNEAQ (reference sequence). This CDR3 reads CASSATGLTDTQYF. CDR3 coding DNA: TGTGCCAGCAGCGCGACAGGGCTCACAGATACGCAGTATTTT.

The chain has TRBV4-3 and TRBJ2-1, with 7 bases identical to TRBD2. The germline V gene has CDR1 LGHNA and CDR2 YSLEER. The ends lost 1 base at V and 6 bases at J; junction bases unmatched: 6. This CDR3 comprises 15 residues. Written as DNA, the CDR3 is TGCGCCAGCAGCCAAGTCGGGGGGAGTGGCAATGAGCAGTTCTTC. This encodes CASSQVGGSGNEQFF.

The chain links TRBV7-6 to TRBJ2-2; D remains unclear. Trimming pared 3 bases from V and 6 bases from J, leaving 11 bases between. The CDR3 runs 14 residues. Per germline, CDR1 SGHVS and CDR2 FNYEAQ. The CDR3 sequence: CASSLVGPPGELFF. The CDR3 DNA reads as TGTGCCAGCAGCTTGGTCGGGCCCCCCGGGGAGCTGTTTTTT.

The rearrangement links TRBV19 to TRBJ2-1; TRBD2 is a possible D gene (6 bases). Trimming stripped 3 bases from V and 4 bases from J, with 13 bases between. The CDR3 is made up of 15 amino acids. Germline V CDR1 and CDR2: LNHDA, SQIVND (reference sequence). In DNA form, the CDR3 reads TGTGCCAGTAGTATCGGCGGGATGGCATACAATGAGCAGTTCTTC. This translates into CASSIGGMAYNEQFF.